This TCR beta chain derives from a study of cytomegalovirus exposure and HLA in healthy donors. Per the germline V gene, CDR1 is SGDLS and CDR2 is YYNGEE. The CDR3 is 15 residues long. V lost 2 bases, J lost 6 bases, and 14 bases lay in between. General study results and limits: In a later analysis, TCR beta V- and J-gene trimming showed a link to a missense DCLRE1C variant. In an earlier analysis, about 90% or about 30%: the productive usage of most TCR beta V segments.

Use of 60 Vbeta and 13 Jbeta primers characterized the PCR. Data came from immunoSEQ multiplex PCR; TCRdb stores just in-frame clones and leaves some out. The sample lists 150,000 to 200,000 clones, approximately 80% occurring once. This clone showed up just a few times. The target antigen is unknown. The source is a man aged 25 to 40 in good health and CMV-seropositive. This chain joins TRBV9 and TRBJ2-2, with D possibly being TRBD2 (5 bases). Specimen: PBMCs. The CDR3 nucleotides are TGTGCCAGCAGCGTCCTAGCCTATAGCCCCGGGGAGCTGTTTTTT. Translation gives CASSVLAYSPGELFF.